The 30 T cell receptor beta chains below all came from one sample that was sequenced in a study of glioma-infiltrating T cells. The iRepertoire nested amplicon-rescue multiplex PCR amplified TCR alpha and beta CDR3s from RNA. TCRdb ran MiXCR on the multiplex PCR reads and lists one entry per CDR3 protein. The sample gives roughly 200,000 distinct CDR3 sequences, around 30% of which show up once; just over 20% is in the top ten. Sequences were obtained from glioma tissue, nonneoplastic brain tissue, or PBMCs (not recorded which). The origin of the receptors is a human donor with low-grade glioma or glioblastoma, undergoing nonglioma brain surgery, or in good health (not recorded which).

Turning to this clonotype: A read error is possible here, since a much larger clone lies one base away. The chain uses TRBV7-9 and TRBJ2-1, with D unclear. This CDR3 spans 14 amino acids. Germline V lookup: CDR1 SEHNR, CDR2 FQNEAQ (reference sequence). Trimming removed 1 base from V and 9 bases from J, with 13 bases in between. The chain's CDR3 is CASSLGKVNSEQFF. CDR3 bases: TGTGCCAGCAGCTTAGGGAAGGTCAATAGTGAGCAGTTCTTC.

In this sample, this clonotype turned up many times. V and J are TRBV27 and TRBJ2-1, with no clear D. Trimming removed 3 bases from V and 8 bases from J, with 20 bases in between. Germline CDR1 reads MNHEY; CDR2 reads SMNVEV (reference sequence). This CDR3 region has 16 residues. CDR3 region: CASSFYPGTPEDEQFF. In DNA form, the CDR3 reads TGTGCCAGCAGTTTTTATCCAGGCACTCCCGAGGATGAGCAGTTCTTC.

This clonotype was picked up many times. The J gene is TRBJ1-5, the V gene TRBV28; D uncertain. The V and J ends lost 5 bases and 0 bases respectively, with 8 bases between them. Germline assignment: CDR1 MDHEN and CDR2 SYDVKM. This CDR3 has 14 amino acids. Here the CDR3 reads CASSADYSNQPQHF. CDR3 in DNA: TGTGCCAGCAGTGCCGATTATAGCAATCAGCCCCAGCATTTT.

This clonotype has just one count. V gene TRBV7-9 combines with J gene TRBJ2-5; D not certain. CDR1 SEHNR and CDR2 FQNEAQ come from the germline V gene (reference sequence). This CDR3 comprises 12 residues. DNA for the CDR3: TGTAACAGCAGGACCTCGCAAGAGACCCAGTACTTC. This encodes CNSRTSQETQYF.

The table lists this clonotype with many counts. V and J are TRBV20-1 and TRBJ2-7, with D possibly being TRBD2 (6 bases). There are 11 residues in the CDR3. With 7 bases removed from V and 2 bases from J, the gap between germline ends came to 9 bases. Germline V gives CDR1 DFQATT, CDR2 SNEGSKA (reference sequence). The CDR3 sequence: CSGLVAYEQYF. The CDR3, as DNA: TGCAGTGGACTAGTCGCCTACGAGCAGTACTTC.

This clonotype has at least ten counts. V is TRBV2 and J is TRBJ1-5, with a tentative D call TRBD1 (5 bases). Trimming cost V 3 bases and J 6 bases, with 15 bases left between them. The CDR3 extends over 15 amino acids. Germline V CDR1 and CDR2: SNHLY, FYNNEI. CDR3 DNA: TGTGCCAGCAGTGATACCGGGGGTAGTCGTCAGCCCCAGCATTTT. Amino acid sequence: CASSDTGGSRQPQHF.

This clonotype has a count of ten or more. V is TRBV6-1 and J is TRBJ2-1; possibly TRBD1 for D (7 bases). Between the trimmed V and J ends, which lost 6 bases and 8 bases, there was a span of 20 bases. CDR1 and CDR2 from the germline V gene are MNHNS and SASEGT. CDR3 length equals 15 residues. The CDR3 here is CASSRGRQGGHEQFF. The CDR3 nucleotides read TGTGCCAGCAGCCGAGGAAGGCAGGGGGGCCATGAGCAGTTCTTC.

This clonotype was seen at least ten times. The CDR3 loop is CASSKGTAGETQYF. The CDR3 bases are TGTGCCAGCAGCAAGGGGACCGCGGGGGAGACCCAGTACTTC. The V call is TRBV7-2, the J call TRBJ2-5; TRBD2 might be the D (6 bases). V gave up 5 bases and J gave up 5 bases, with 15 bases separating them. Germline V gene data show CDR1 as SGHTA and CDR2 as FQGNSA. The CDR3 is 14 amino acids.

The chain combines TRBV3-1 with TRBJ2-7; 9 nucleotides align to TRBD1. The CDR3 extends over 17 amino acids. Losses at the gene ends were 1 base for V and 3 bases for J; bases not matched to a gene: 10. Germline V gene data show CDR1 as LGHDT and CDR2 as YNNKEL (reference sequence). The CDR3 reads CASSQGLPGQGNYEQYF. In nucleotides, the CDR3 is TGTGCCAGCAGCCAAGGGCTCCCGGGACAGGGCAACTACGAGCAGTACTTC.

This clonotype showed up many times. The CDR3 nucleotides read TGTGCCAGCAGTTTTTGGGGAAGCACAGATACGCAGTATTTT. The encoded protein is CASSFWGSTDTQYF. This chain joins TRBV6-1 and TRBJ2-3; the D is unclear. The CDR3 sequence is 14 residues long. Between the trimmed V and J ends, which lost 5 bases and 0 bases, there was a span of 9 bases. Germline lookup yields CDR1 MNHNS and CDR2 SASEGT.

This clonotype was seen repeatedly, ten times or more. The chain employs TRBV20-1 and TRBJ1-1; 9 bases fit TRBD1. Losses at the gene ends were 1 base for V and 1 base for J; bases not matched to a gene: 1. Germline assignment: CDR1 DFQATT and CDR2 SNEGSKA (reference sequence). This CDR3 region has 14 residues. The CDR3, as DNA: TGCAGTGCTAGAGGGGGACAGGGGAACACTGAAGCTTTCTTT. Encoded protein: CSARGGQGNTEAFF.

This clonotype showed up many times. The chain has TRBV6-1 and TRBJ1-2; a weak D match, TRBD1 (6 bases). Germline values: CDR1 MNHNS, CDR2 SASEGT. Trimming shortened V by 5 bases and J by 0 bases, and 13 bases separated the two germline ends. CDR3 length: 15 residues. CDR3 region: CASSPLRTANYGYTF. Written as DNA, the CDR3 is TGTGCCAGCAGTCCCCTGAGGACAGCTAACTATGGCTACACCTTC.

With regard to this clonotype: The CDR3 carries no conserved terminal phenylalanine or tryptophan, so it likely arises from a read error. The DNA is omitted, as the CDR3 cannot be located on it reliably, and the CDR3 follows TCRdb's listing. The rearrangement joins TRBV2 to TRBJ1-1. The germline V gene encodes CDR1 SNHLY and CDR2 FYNNEI. The CDR3 is made up of 13 amino acids, end residues included. The CDR3 sequence: CASSTTQVTEALV.

This clonotype was counted at least ten times. The CDR3 region is CASSLALMGNEAFF. The CDR3 region has the DNA TGTGCCAGCAGCTTAGCGCTCATGGGAAATGAAGCTTTCTTT. The rearrangement links TRBV7-2 to TRBJ1-1; D not resolved. V dropped 0 bases and J dropped 7 bases, with 12 bases sitting between them. Germline V lookup: CDR1 SGHTA, CDR2 FQGNSA. This CDR3 is 14 amino acids long.

This clonotype has only a few counts. The V gene is TRBV7-9, the J gene TRBJ2-3; 8 nucleotides agree with TRBD2. Germline-derived CDR1 and CDR2 are SEHNR and FQNEAQ (reference sequence). The V and J ends lost 6 bases and 2 bases, in that order; junction bases with no gene match: 7. The CDR3 loop spans 15 amino acids. The CDR3 DNA reads TGTGCCAGCAGTTCCAGCGGGAGCGACACAGATACGCAGTATTTT. It yields the protein CASSSSGSDTDTQYF.

This clonotype has only a few counts. The chain links TRBV6-2 or TRBV6-3 to TRBJ2-2; 8 bases are a match to TRBD2. Trimming at V came to 6 bases and at J to 6 bases, leaving 12 bases not matched to a gene. Germline V lookup: CDR1 MNHEY, CDR2 SVGEGT. This CDR3 has 16 amino acids. The CDR3 region is CASSPLKRGMAGELFF. Here the CDR3 DNA reads TGTGCCAGCAGCCCGCTAAAGCGGGGGATGGCCGGGGAGCTGTTTTTT.

This clonotype was counted many times. The V gene is TRBV28, the J gene TRBJ2-3, with D unresolved. Looked up from germline, CDR1 is MDHEN and CDR2 is SYDVKM. The CDR3 covers 15 residues. Trimming removed 11 bases at V and 0 bases at J, with 18 bases between. The CDR3 loop is CARPRRTTSTDTQYF. DNA for the CDR3: TGTGCCCGACCCCGTAGGACCACTAGCACAGATACGCAGTATTTT. The full variable domain, with the rest looked up from reference TRBV28 and TRBJ2-3, is DVKVTQSSRYLVKRTGEKVFLECVQDMDHENMFWYRQDPGLGLRLIYFSYDVKMKEKGDIPEGYSVSREKKERFSLILESASTNQTSMYLCARPRRTTSTDTQYFGPGTRLTVL.

This clonotype appeared once. This rearrangement joins TRBV12-3 or TRBV12-4 to TRBJ2-1; 11 bases map to TRBD1. CDR3 length equals 16 residues. The V segment lost 5 bases and the J segment 8 bases; nucleotides outside the gene matches: 11. DNA of the CDR3: TGTGCCAGCAGTCCGTCGGACAGGGGGCTTGGCGATGAGCAGTTCTTC. Its protein product is CASSPSDRGLGDEQFF.

This clonotype has a handful of counts. The chain has TRBV7-3 and TRBJ2-7, with D maybe TRBD1 (6 bases). The CDR3 is 15 residues long. The germline V gene has CDR1 SGHTA and CDR2 FQGTGA. V was cut by 5 bases and J by 3 bases, with 17 bases left in between. This CDR3 reads CASSPIQGLLYEQYF. The CDR3 DNA follows: TGTGCCAGCAGCCCAATACAGGGTTTGCTCTACGAGCAGTACTTC.

This clonotype was picked up many times. The chain couples TRBV20-1 to TRBJ2-1; 9 bases fit TRBD2. CDR1 is DFQATT and CDR2 is SNEGSKA in the germline V gene (reference sequence). The length of the CDR3 is 15 residues. Trimming took 3 bases from V and 9 from J; bases not matched to a gene: 12. CDR3 amino acids: CSASVRAGGGFEQFF. CDR3 bases: TGCAGTGCTAGTGTCAGAGCGGGAGGAGGGTTTGAGCAGTTCTTC.

This clonotype was picked up many times. The J gene is TRBJ2-5, the V gene TRBV18; D remains unclear. Per the germline V gene, CDR1 is KGHSH and CDR2 is LQKENI. The CDR3 runs 14 residues. V was clipped by 0 bases and J by 5 bases, with 10 bases between them. The CDR3 nucleotides are TGTGCCAGCTCACCACCCCCGACGGTGGAGACCCAGTACTTC. Translating it yields CASSPPPTVETQYF.

This clonotype has at least ten counts. The rearrangement uses TRBV27 and TRBJ2-2, with 8 nucleotides matching TRBD1. Germline V gives CDR1 MNHEY, CDR2 SMNVEV (reference sequence). The CDR3 extends over 15 amino acids. Losses at the gene ends were 5 bases for V and 4 bases for J; bases not matched to a gene: 6. DNA for the CDR3: TGTGCCAGCAGTGGACAGGGAAGGACCACCGGGGAGCTGTTTTTT. Translating it yields CASSGQGRTTGELFF.

This clonotype has at least ten counts. The chain recombines TRBV27 with TRBJ1-1; no clear D gene. V gave up 5 bases and J gave up 4 bases, with 11 bases separating them. CDR1 MNHEY and CDR2 SMNVEV come from the germline V gene (reference sequence). There are 13 residues in the CDR3. CDR3 sequence: CASSIGISTEAFF. CDR3 nucleotide sequence: TGTGCCAGCAGTATAGGTATCAGCACTGAAGCTTTCTTT.

This chain connects TRBV18 to TRBJ2-1; TRBD1 or TRBD2 may be the D gene (5 bases each). CDR1 is KGHSH and CDR2 is LQKENI in the germline V gene. V gave up 4 bases and J gave up 6 bases, with 19 bases separating them. The CDR3 consists of 16 residues. DNA of the CDR3: TGTGCCAGCTCACTCGGGACCCCCCTCGCGGGCAATGAGCAGTTCTTC. This gives the protein CASSLGTPLAGNEQFF.

In its sample, this clonotype was seen many times. The chain carries TRBV18 and TRBJ2-7; 12 nucleotides agree with TRBD2. CDR1 is KGHSH, CDR2 LQKENI, per germline. The CDR3 contains 16 residues. With V trimmed by 2 bases and J by 4 bases, 6 bases remained unmatched. CDR3: CASSPNSTSGRYEQYF. The CDR3 DNA is TGTGCCAGCTCACCAAATAGCACTAGCGGGAGGTACGAGCAGTACTTC.

This clonotype occurred many times. J is TRBJ2-5 and V is TRBV6-1; D ambiguous. The CDR3 is 13 residues long. Germline V gene lookup returns CDR1 MNHNS and CDR2 SASEGT. The germline V and J ends were trimmed by 5 bases and 5 bases, with 12 bases remaining between them. The CDR3 DNA sequence: TGTGCCAGCAGTTATGGCAGTGGTGAGACCCAGTACTTC. This encodes CASSYGSGETQYF.

On this clonotype itself: Mismatch with germline at one junction end may stem from a read error. The chain uses TRBV6-2 or TRBV6-3 and TRBJ2-5; TRBD2 matches at 10 bases. This CDR3 region has 15 residues. Looked up from germline, CDR1 is MNHEY and CDR2 is SVGEGT. CDR3 in amino acids: CAGSYLALAGEAQYF. For the CDR3, the DNA is TGTGCCGGCAGTTACCTGGCGCTAGCGGGAGAGGCCCAGTACTTC.

This chain joins TRBV29-1 and TRBJ1-2; a possible D gene is TRBD1 (5 bases). Trimming cost V 3 bases and J 5 bases, with 13 bases left between them. This CDR3 is built from 13 residues. Germline values: CDR1 SQVTM, CDR2 ANQGSEA. DNA of the CDR3: TGCAGCGTTGAGATCGGGCAGGGATATGGCTACACCTTC. Translated: CSVEIGQGYGYTF.

This clonotype showed up many times. The rearrangement links TRBV6-4 to TRBJ2-3, with D unresolved. V was shortened by 6 bases and J by 2 bases, with 9 bases between the two germline ends. The CDR3 is 13 residues long. Germline CDR1 and CDR2: MRHNA and SNTAGT. The CDR3 DNA reads as TGTGCCAGCAGCGATCATTCCACAGATACGCAGTATTTT. Translating gives CASSDHSTDTQYF.

This clonotype was seen ten or more times. The chain carries TRBV3-1 and TRBJ2-7; no firm D call. Trimming removed 0 bases from V and 1 base from J, with 7 bases in between. The CDR3 contains 14 residues. CDR1 and CDR2 (germline): LGHDT, YNNKEL (reference sequence). The CDR3 nucleotides are TGTGCCAGCAGCCAAGACAGTTGGTCCTACGAGCAGTACTTC. It encodes CASSQDSWSYEQYF.